This T cell receptor beta chain was retrieved from a study of CXCR3-negative and CXCR3-positive naive CD8 T cells. The CDR3 has 15 amino acids. From germline, CDR1 is SGHTA and CDR2 FQGTGA. Via 5' RACE with UMI labels, TRB cDNA libraries were prepared. TCRdb reanalyzed the 5' RACE reads and collapses them to one entry per CDR3 protein, without DNA. The sample table includes 45,000 to 60,000 distinct CDR3 sequences. Sequenced sample: naive CXCR3- CD8+ T cells from blood. Noted subset: CD45RO-CCR7+CD27+CD95- naive CD8+ T cells lacking CXCR3 (TNR3-). The clonotype comes from a human donor in good health. Some clones in this sample may be carry-over from other donors' samples. The rearrangement links TRBV7-3 to TRBJ2-7; the D gene TCRdb calls, TRBD1, cannot be checked with no DNA. The CDR3 loop is CASSLIAGAYNEQYF.